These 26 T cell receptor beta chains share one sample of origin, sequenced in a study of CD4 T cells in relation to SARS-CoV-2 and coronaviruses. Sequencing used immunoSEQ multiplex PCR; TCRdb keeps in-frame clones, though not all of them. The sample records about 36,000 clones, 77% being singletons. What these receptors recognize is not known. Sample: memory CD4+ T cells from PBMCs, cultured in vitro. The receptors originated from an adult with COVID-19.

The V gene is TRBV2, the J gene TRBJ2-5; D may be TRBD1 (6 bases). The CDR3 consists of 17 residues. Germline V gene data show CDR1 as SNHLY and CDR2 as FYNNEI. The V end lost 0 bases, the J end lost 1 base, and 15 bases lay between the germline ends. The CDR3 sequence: CASSEALWDTIQETQYF. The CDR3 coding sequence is TGTGCCAGCAGTGAAGCGCTTTGGGACACGATCCAAGAGACCCAGTACTTC.

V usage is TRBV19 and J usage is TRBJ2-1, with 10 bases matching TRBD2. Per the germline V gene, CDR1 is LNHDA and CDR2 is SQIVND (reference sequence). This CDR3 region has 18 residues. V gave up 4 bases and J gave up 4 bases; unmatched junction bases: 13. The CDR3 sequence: CASSTLVSGTSVYNEQFF. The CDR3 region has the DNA TGTGCCAGTAGTACCCTTGTCTCTGGGACTAGCGTATACAATGAGCAGTTCTTC.

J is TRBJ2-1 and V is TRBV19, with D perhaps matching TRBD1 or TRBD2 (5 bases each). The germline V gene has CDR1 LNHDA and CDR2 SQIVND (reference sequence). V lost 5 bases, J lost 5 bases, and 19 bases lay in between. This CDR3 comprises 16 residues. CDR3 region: CASSGYRLGRNNEQFF. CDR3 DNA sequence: TGTGCCAGTAGTGGATATCGACTGGGACGGAACAATGAGCAGTTCTTC.

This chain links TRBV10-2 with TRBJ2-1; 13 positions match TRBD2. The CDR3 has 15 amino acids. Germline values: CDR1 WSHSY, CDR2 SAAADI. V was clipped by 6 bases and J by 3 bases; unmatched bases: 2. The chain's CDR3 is CASSGTSGIYNEQFF. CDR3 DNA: TGCGCCAGCAGCGGGACTAGCGGGATCTACAATGAGCAGTTCTTC.

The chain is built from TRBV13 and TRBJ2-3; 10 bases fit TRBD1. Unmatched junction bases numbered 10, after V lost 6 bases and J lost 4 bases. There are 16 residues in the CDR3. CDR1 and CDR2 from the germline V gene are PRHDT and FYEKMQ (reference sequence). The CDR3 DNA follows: TGTGCCAGCAGATCGACGGGACAGGGGTTTTCAGATACGCAGTATTTT. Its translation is CASRSTGQGFSDTQYF. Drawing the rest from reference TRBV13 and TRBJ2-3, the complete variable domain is AAGVIQSPRHLIKEKRETATLKCYPIPRHDTVYWYQQGPGQDPQFLISFYEKMQSDKGSIPDRFSAQQFSDYHSELNMSSLELGDSALYFCASRSTGQGFSDTQYFGPGTRLTVL.

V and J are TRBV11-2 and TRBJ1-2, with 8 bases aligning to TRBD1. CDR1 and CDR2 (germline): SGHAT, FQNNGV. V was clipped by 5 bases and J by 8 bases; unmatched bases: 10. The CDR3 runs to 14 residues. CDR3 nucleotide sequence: TGTGCCAGCAGCGCAAACAGGGGGACAAGGGGCTACACCTTC. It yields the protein CASSANRGTRGYTF.

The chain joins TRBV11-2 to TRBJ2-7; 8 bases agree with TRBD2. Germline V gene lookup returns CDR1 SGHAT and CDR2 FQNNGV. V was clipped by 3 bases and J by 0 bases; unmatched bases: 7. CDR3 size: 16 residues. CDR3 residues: CASSFGRGGSSYEQYF. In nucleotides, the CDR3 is TGTGCCAGCAGCTTCGGGAGGGGCGGTAGCTCCTACGAGCAGTACTTC.

Written as DNA, the CDR3 is TGTGCCAGCTCACCAGGTCTAGCGGCCAACTACGAGCAGTACTTC. As protein: CASSPGLAANYEQYF. The rearrangement links TRBV18 to TRBJ2-7; 7 nucleotides line up with TRBD2. V lost 2 bases and J lost 3; bases outside the gene matches: 7. Looked up from germline, CDR1 is KGHSH and CDR2 is LQKENI. The CDR3 covers 15 residues.

The CDR3 DNA follows: TGTGCCAGCCGGACTAGCGGGAGAGTTGGGCAAGAGACCCAGTACTTC. It specifies CASRTSGRVGQETQYF. The rearrangement uses TRBV19 and TRBJ2-5; 13 bases match TRBD2. Germline CDR1 reads LNHDA; CDR2 reads SQIVND (reference sequence). J gave up 2 bases and V 9 bases, and 9 bases lay outside the gene matches. The CDR3 consists of 16 residues.

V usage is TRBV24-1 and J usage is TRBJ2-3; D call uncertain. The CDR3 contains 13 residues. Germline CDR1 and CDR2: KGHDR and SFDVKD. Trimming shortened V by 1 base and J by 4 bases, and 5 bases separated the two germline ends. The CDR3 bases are TGTGCCACCAGTGATTTTTTATCAGATACGCAGTATTTT. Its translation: CATSDFLSDTQYF.

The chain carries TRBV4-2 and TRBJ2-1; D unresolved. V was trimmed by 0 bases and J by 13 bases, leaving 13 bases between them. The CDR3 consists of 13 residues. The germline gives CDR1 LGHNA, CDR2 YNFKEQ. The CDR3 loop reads CASSQDTYGLQFF. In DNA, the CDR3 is TGTGCCAGCAGCCAAGACACTTACGGGCTCCAGTTCTTC.

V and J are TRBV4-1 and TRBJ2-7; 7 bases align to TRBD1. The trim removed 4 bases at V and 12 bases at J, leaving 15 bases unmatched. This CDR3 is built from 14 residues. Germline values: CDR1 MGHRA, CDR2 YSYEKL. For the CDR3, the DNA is TGCGCCAGCAGCCGAACCCGGGACAGCCCTAGACTGTACTTC. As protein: CASSRTRDSPRLYF.

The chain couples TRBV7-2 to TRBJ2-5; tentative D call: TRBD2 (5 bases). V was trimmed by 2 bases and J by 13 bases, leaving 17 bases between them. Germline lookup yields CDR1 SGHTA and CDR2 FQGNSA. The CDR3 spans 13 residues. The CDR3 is CASSLSPTRAWYF. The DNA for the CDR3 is TGTGCCAGCAGCTTATCCCCTACTAGGGCCTGGTACTTC.

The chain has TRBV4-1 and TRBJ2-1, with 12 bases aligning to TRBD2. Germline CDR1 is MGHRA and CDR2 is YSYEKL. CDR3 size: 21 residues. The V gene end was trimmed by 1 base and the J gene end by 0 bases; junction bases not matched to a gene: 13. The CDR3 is CASSQVRPSGRVSPSYNEQFF. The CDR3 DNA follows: TGCGCCAGCAGCCAAGTTAGGCCTAGCGGGAGGGTATCCCCCTCCTACAATGAGCAGTTCTTC.

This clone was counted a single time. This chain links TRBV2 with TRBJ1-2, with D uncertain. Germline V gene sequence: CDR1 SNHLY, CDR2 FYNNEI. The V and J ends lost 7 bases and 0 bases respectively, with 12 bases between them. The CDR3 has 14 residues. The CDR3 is CASTRGGTNYGYTF. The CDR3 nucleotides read TGTGCCAGCACCCGAGGAGGGACTAACTATGGCTACACCTTC.

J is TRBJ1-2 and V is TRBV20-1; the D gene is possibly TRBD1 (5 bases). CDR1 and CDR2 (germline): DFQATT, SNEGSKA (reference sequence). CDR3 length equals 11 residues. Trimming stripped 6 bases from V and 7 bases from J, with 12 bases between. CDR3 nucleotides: TGCAGTGCCAAGCAGGGTGCTGGCTACACCTTC. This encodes CSAKQGAGYTF.

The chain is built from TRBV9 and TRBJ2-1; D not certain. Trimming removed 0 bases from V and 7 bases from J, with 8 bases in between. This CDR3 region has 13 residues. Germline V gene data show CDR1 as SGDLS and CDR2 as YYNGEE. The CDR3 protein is CASSVAATNEQFF. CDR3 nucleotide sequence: TGTGCCAGCAGCGTAGCCGCTACTAATGAGCAGTTCTTC.

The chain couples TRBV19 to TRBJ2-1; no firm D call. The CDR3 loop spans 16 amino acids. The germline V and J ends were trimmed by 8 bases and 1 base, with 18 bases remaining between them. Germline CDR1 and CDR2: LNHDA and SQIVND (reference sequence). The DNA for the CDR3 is TGTGCCAGTTGCACAAGAGGAACCCGATCCTACAATGAGCAGTTCTTC. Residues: CASCTRGTRSYNEQFF.

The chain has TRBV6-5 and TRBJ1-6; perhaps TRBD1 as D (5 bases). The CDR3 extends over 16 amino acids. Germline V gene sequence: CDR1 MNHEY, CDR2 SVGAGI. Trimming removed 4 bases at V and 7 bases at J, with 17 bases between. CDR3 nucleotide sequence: TGTGCCAGCAGTTTGGGCGGGGGTTCAGCAAATTCACCCCTCCACTTT. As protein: CASSLGGGSANSPLHF.

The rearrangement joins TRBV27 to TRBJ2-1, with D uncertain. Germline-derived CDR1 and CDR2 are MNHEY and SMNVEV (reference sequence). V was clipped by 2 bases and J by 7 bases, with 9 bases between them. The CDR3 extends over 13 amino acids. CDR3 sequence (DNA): TGTGCCAGCAGTTTAATAGGAGAGAATGAGCAGTTCTTC. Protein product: CASSLIGENEQFF.

CDR3 sequence (DNA): TGTGCCAGCAGCTTAGTGGCAGGGGTGATGACCGGGGAGCTGTTTTTT. Translating it yields CASSLVAGVMTGELFF. The chain carries TRBV7-8 and TRBJ2-2; maybe TRBD1 (6 bases). The CDR3 length is 16 residues. Germline V gene sequence: CDR1 SGHVS, CDR2 FQNEAQ. Deletions cut 1 base from V and 5 bases from J, with 14 bases between.

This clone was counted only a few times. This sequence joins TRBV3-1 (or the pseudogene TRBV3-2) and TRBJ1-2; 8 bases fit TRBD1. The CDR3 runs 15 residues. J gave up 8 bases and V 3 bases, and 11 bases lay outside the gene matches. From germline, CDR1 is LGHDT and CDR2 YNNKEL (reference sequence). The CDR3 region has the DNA TGTGCCAGCAGCCAGATGGACAGGGTGAACGGCGGCTACACCTTC. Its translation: CASSQMDRVNGGYTF.

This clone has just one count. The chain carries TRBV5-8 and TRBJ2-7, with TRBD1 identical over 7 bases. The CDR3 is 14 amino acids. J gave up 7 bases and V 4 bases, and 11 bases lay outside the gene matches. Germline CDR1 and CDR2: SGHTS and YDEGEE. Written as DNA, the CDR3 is TGTGCCAGCAGCCAAGGACAGGCCCTACAGGAGCAGTACTTC. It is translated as CASSQGQALQEQYF.

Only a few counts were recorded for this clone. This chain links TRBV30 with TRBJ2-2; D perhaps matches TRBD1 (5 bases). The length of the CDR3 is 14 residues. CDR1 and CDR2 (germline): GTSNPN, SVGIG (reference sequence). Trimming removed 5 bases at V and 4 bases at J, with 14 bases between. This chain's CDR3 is CAWGARAGTGELFF. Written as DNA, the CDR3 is TGTGCCTGGGGGGCCAGGGCCGGCACCGGGGAGCTGTTTTTT.

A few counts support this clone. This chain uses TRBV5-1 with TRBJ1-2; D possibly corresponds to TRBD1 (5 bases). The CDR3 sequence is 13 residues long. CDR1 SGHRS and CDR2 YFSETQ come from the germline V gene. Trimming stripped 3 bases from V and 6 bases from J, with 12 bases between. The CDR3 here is CASSSPGRDGYTF. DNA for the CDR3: TGCGCCAGCAGCTCCCCAGGCAGGGATGGCTACACCTTC.

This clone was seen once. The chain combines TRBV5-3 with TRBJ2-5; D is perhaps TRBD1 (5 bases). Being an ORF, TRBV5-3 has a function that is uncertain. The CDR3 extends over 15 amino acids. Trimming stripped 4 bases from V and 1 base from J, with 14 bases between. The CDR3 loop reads CARSHLTEIQETQYF. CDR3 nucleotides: TGTGCCAGAAGCCATCTGACAGAGATCCAAGAGACCCAGTACTTC.